The present TCR beta chain was sequenced within a study of T cells after yellow fever vaccination. The V segment lost 6 bases and the J segment 0 bases; nucleotides outside the gene matches: 16. In germline, CDR1 is MDHEN, CDR2 SYDVKM. The CDR3 loop spans 20 amino acids. Making TCR cDNA involved 5'RACE template switching, which added UMIs and a universal primer site. Using its own MiXCR run on the 5' RACE reads, TCRdb lists one record per CDR3 protein. The repertoire has hundreds of thousands of distinct CDR3 sequences, over 15% of them found once; the top ten carry approximately 14%. Study observations and caveats: Primary-vaccination clones mostly resurfaced post-booster (96% CD4, 85% to 90% CD8).

Points on this clonotype: Its antigen remains unknown.

The sequence was obtained from a man aged 30-40 years who received the YFV17D yellow fever vaccine. The rearrangement uses TRBV28 and TRBJ2-6, with 8 bases that match TRBD1. Material: PBMCs, obtained 15 days after the yellow fever booster vaccination. CDR3 nucleotides: TGTGCCAGCAGATACAGGACAGGGCCAGCGGTGGGCTCTGGGGCCAACGTCCTGACTTTC. It is translated as CASRYRTGPAVGSGANVLTF.